These 15 T cell receptor beta chains were all obtained from the same sample, sequenced in a study of shared clonotypes between healthy human individuals. Sequenced by immunoSEQ multiplex PCR; TCRdb stores in-frame clones only, minus some. The sample lists 490,000 or so clones, around 80% occurring once. Sequenced material: PBMCs. Every receptor here comes from a middle-aged woman in good health. Some clones in this sample may be carry-over from other donors' samples.

This clone was observed a few times. V and J are TRBV20-1 and TRBJ1-1, with no clear D. The CDR3 runs 11 residues. The germline CDR1 and CDR2 sequences are DFQATT and SNEGSKA (reference sequence). The V end lost 6 bases, the J end lost 4 bases, and 9 bases lay between the germline ends. The CDR3 region has the DNA TGCAGTGCCATGACGGTCACTGAAGCTTTCTTT. Encoded protein: CSAMTVTEAFF.

This sequence joins TRBV7-2 and TRBJ1-2, with D possibly being TRBD1 (6 bases). Germline assignment: CDR1 SGHTA and CDR2 FQGNSA. The CDR3 length is 16 residues. V lost 0 bases and J 2 bases, leaving 13 bases between the germline ends. The CDR3 nucleotides are TGTGCCAGCAGCTTAGCGCTTGGGGGACAAAACTATGGCTACACCTTC. Its translation is CASSLALGGQNYGYTF.

This chain joins TRBV6-5 and TRBJ2-5, with 7 bases that match TRBD1. The CDR3 contains 13 residues. The germline gives CDR1 MNHEY, CDR2 SVGAGI. V was pared by 6 bases and J by 7 bases, with 8 bases of the junction left unmatched. The CDR3 DNA sequence: TGTGCCAGCAGCCCGGACAGGTTGGGGACCCAGTACTTC. Translating gives CASSPDRLGTQYF.

The CDR3, as DNA: TGTGCCAGCAGCATCCGGGACTTAGGGGGCAATGAGCAGTTCTTC. Translated, it gives CASSIRDLGGNEQFF. The chain employs TRBV5-6 and TRBJ2-1; possibly TRBD1 or TRBD2 for D (6 bases each). Per the germline V gene, CDR1 is SGHDT and CDR2 is YYEEEE. This CDR3 is built from 15 residues. V gave up 4 bases and J gave up 6 bases, with 17 bases separating them.

The chain carries TRBV28 and TRBJ2-7; D ambiguous. V lost 6 bases and J 5 bases, leaving 17 bases between the germline ends. This CDR3 has 14 residues. Per the germline V gene, CDR1 is MDHEN and CDR2 is SYDVKM. CDR3 DNA sequence: TGTGCCAGCAGCTTCGTCTTTGGGTCAAACGAGCAGTACTTC. Its translation: CASSFVFGSNEQYF.

CDR3 protein: CASSETKGVTYPDEQFF. The CDR3 DNA follows: TGTGCCAGCAGCGAAACTAAAGGTGTGACTTACCCTGATGAGCAGTTCTTC. This rearrangement joins TRBV5-4 to TRBJ2-1; D gene ambiguous. V was pared by 4 bases and J by 8 bases, with 25 bases between. Germline CDR1 SGHNT, CDR2 YYREEE (reference sequence). The CDR3 contains 17 residues.

The chain carries TRBV14 and TRBJ2-2; the match to TRBD1 covers 8 bases. Per the germline V gene, CDR1 is SGHDN and CDR2 is FVKESK. The V segment lost 7 bases and the J segment 4 bases; nucleotides outside the gene matches: 5. This CDR3 is 14 amino acids long. The CDR3, as DNA: TGTGCCAGCAAAGGACAGGGCGCCACCGGGGAGCTGTTTTTT. Protein sequence: CASKGQGATGELFF.

The rearrangement joins TRBV2 to TRBJ2-4; weak D call: TRBD1 (6 bases). Germline CDR1 SNHLY, CDR2 FYNNEI. V was cut by 6 bases and J by 0 bases, with 12 bases left in between. This CDR3 has 15 residues. CDR3 in DNA: TGTGCCAGCAGAGACAGGAGTCTAGCCAAAAACATTCAGTACTTC. Its translation: CASRDRSLAKNIQYF.

The V and J genes are TRBV25-1 and TRBJ1-2; no firm D call. Germline V gene lookup returns CDR1 MGHDK and CDR2 SYGVNS. Deletions cut 6 bases from V and 5 bases from J, with 10 bases between. The CDR3 is 12 residues long. This CDR3 is CASREIGYGYTF. DNA for the CDR3: TGTGCCAGCAGGGAGATCGGGTATGGCTACACCTTC.

V usage is TRBV5-8 and J usage is TRBJ2-7, with a possible D match to TRBD1 (6 bases). Trimming took off 4 bases at V and 4 bases at J, with 9 bases between the two ends. In germline, CDR1 is SGHTS, CDR2 YDEGEE. The CDR3 has 12 amino acids. The chain's CDR3 is CASSDRRYEQYF. CDR3 sequence (DNA): TGTGCCAGCAGCGACAGGCGGTACGAGCAGTACTTC.

V is TRBV5-1 and J is TRBJ2-7, with 7 nucleotides matching TRBD1. The CDR3 covers 15 residues. V was pared by 2 bases and J by 0 bases, with 5 bases of the junction left unmatched. Per the germline V gene, CDR1 is SGHRS and CDR2 is YFSETQ. The CDR3 region is CASSFQGVSSYEQYF. The CDR3 region has the DNA TGCGCCAGCAGCTTCCAGGGGGTTAGCTCCTACGAGCAGTACTTC.

The rearrangement uses TRBV7-9 and TRBJ1-1; D uncertain. The CDR3 is 13 amino acids. The V gene lost 6 bases and the J gene lost 4 bases, with 12 bases spanning the gap. In germline, CDR1 is SEHNR, CDR2 FQNEAQ (reference sequence). The CDR3: CASSLHSGTEAFF. In DNA, the CDR3 is TGTGCCAGCAGTCTTCACTCTGGCACTGAAGCTTTCTTT.

This chain joins TRBV27 and TRBJ2-7; TRBD1 matches at 9 bases. This CDR3 has 14 residues. Trimming at V came to 7 bases and at J to 4 bases, leaving 8 bases not matched to a gene. CDR1 and CDR2 from the germline V gene are MNHEY and SMNVEV (reference sequence). The CDR3 DNA follows: TGTGCCAGCACCCTTGGACAGGGGACTTACGAGCAGTACTTC. It is translated as CASTLGQGTYEQYF.

The DNA for the CDR3 is TGCAGCGTTAGACAGGGGCCCCAAGAGACCCAGTACTTC. It encodes CSVRQGPQETQYF. The J gene is TRBJ2-5, the V gene TRBV29-1; TRBD1 matches at 8 bases. Trimming took 5 bases from V and 1 from J; bases not matched to a gene: 3. Germline CDR1 and CDR2: SQVTM and ANQGSEA. The CDR3 contains 13 residues.

In DNA, the CDR3 is TGCGCCAGCAAGGACCAGGGGAGCACCGGGGAGCTGTTTTTT. The encoded protein is CASKDQGSTGELFF. V usage is TRBV5-1 and J usage is TRBJ2-2; possible D gene TRBD1, 6 bases. The CDR3 totals 14 residues. Germline assignment: CDR1 SGHRS and CDR2 YFSETQ. Trimming cost V 6 bases and J 4 bases, with 13 bases left between them.